This TCR beta chain is drawn from a study of blood T cell repertoires in COVID-19 (dated by TCRdb to the early 2020s). Study-level background: Samples from collaborators originated in the United States, Italy and Spain and spanned both the acute and convalescent phases of COVID-19. The prospective study material was composed of cDNA or gDNA derived from T cells, B-cell-depleted T cells, or PBMCs. Deeply sampled blood TCRbeta repertoires from subjects exposed to, actively infected with, or recovered from COVID-19 were included in the dataset. The repertoires were released in a freely available public database meant as a resource for research on the immune response to SARS-CoV-2. Samples came from the ongoing ImmuneRACE study (first 160 participants) plus 1,254 subjects from 6 global collaborators. Sample metadata almost always included a de-identified subject ID, COVID-19 status, age in years and sex. Where available, HLA class I and class II types were taken from metadata supplied by the sample provider and were not determined by assay-based typing. General study outcomes and caveats: Clinical and demographic metadata were provided uncurated, with the amount varying by source and participant.

TCRbeta CDR3 regions were amplified from genomic DNA using the immunoSEQ Assay, a bias-controlled multiplex PCR. The original methods were these. The number of nucleated cells in each sample was estimated from the amplification of reference gene primers within the assay. To quantify the absolute abundance of each unique TCRbeta CDR3 rearrangement, sequence reads were collapsed and filtered. For each sample, productive Simpson clonality was calculated as the square root of Simpson's diversity index across productive rearrangements. Drawn from immuneACCESS, this table holds only the in-frame rearrangements with V and J called that TCRdb kept. Clones are partly lost; checked studies trace under half to an unresolved V gene and leave the rest unexplained. The V and J calls and clone size were taken over from that table, and D and trimming were inferred from the DNA. In this sample the table shows hundreds of thousands of clones, around nine tenths of which occur a single time. 3% to 4% of the sample lies in the top ten.

Each collaborating institution followed its own protocols to collect whole blood in K2EDTA tubes. For TCRbeta analysis, collaborator samples were shipped as frozen whole blood, as isolated PBMCs, or as DNA extracted from either sample type. In the germline V gene, CDR1 corresponds to SGHTA and CDR2 to FQGNSA. CDR3 length: 14 amino acids, cysteine to phenylalanine. Only the CDR3 region is kept as DNA, spanning 42 bases read in frame from base 1. The V end loses 1 base and the J end loses 5 bases, and a stretch of 10 bases separates them. As for this clone: This receptor's antigen is unknown. No base qualities exist here, and no much larger clone lies one base off it.

The chain is encoded by TRBV7-2 joined to TRBJ2-3; TRBD1 is possibly the D segment (5 matching bases). Sequencing was done on a sample of peripheral blood. The receptor comes from a woman aged 45-59 years with active or convalescent COVID-19. The CDR3: CASSLVLGVDTQYF. The DNA is TGTGCCAGCAGCTTAGTTTTAGGGGTAGATACGCAGTATTTT.